This T cell receptor (beta chain) was identified during a study of regulatory T cells in long-lasting Graves disease. Whole-study results and caveats: Persistent disease was characterized by preferential usage of TRBV28, TRBJ1-2 and TRBJ2-5.

This CDR3 is built from 16 residues. V gave up 5 bases and J gave up 2 bases; unmatched junction bases: 6. Germline CDR1 is SEHNR and CDR2 is FQNEAQ (reference sequence). Researchers made TCR beta libraries by using iRepertoire HTBI primers and running Arm-PCR on CDR3 regions. TCRdb used MiXCR to reprocess the multiplex PCR reads, holding one entry per CDR3 protein. The data contain about 620,000 distinct CDR3 sequences, approximately 15% of them seen just once; the ten biggest clones take up 18%. In the case of this clonotype: Its antigen is as yet unknown.

The time point here: newly diagnosed GD, antithyroid drugs for less than 3 months. PBMC-extracted RNA yielded the TCR library. The data also belong to a second study, concerning T cells in Graves' hyperthyroidism and ophthalmopathy. That paper notes: For the diagnoses, clinical symptoms, serum thyroxine and TRAb, thyroid ultrasound and orbital computed tomography were used. Initially, a first-round RT-PCR of the TCR CDR3 employed the HTBI primer set. Ophthalmopathy and stable hyperthyroidism were told apart by a 13 V-J model.

The clonotype originates from a woman aged 25 to 39 with Graves disease. This specimen consisted of peripheral blood mononuclear cells (PBMCs), obtained at new diagnosis, from a patient treated with antithyroid drugs. V usage is TRBV7-9 and J usage is TRBJ1-5; 10 nucleotides match TRBD1. The CDR3 region has the DNA TGTGCCAGCAGCACGGGACAGGGGTTAGGCAATCAGCCCCAGCATTTT. Encoded protein: CASSTGQGLGNQPQHF.